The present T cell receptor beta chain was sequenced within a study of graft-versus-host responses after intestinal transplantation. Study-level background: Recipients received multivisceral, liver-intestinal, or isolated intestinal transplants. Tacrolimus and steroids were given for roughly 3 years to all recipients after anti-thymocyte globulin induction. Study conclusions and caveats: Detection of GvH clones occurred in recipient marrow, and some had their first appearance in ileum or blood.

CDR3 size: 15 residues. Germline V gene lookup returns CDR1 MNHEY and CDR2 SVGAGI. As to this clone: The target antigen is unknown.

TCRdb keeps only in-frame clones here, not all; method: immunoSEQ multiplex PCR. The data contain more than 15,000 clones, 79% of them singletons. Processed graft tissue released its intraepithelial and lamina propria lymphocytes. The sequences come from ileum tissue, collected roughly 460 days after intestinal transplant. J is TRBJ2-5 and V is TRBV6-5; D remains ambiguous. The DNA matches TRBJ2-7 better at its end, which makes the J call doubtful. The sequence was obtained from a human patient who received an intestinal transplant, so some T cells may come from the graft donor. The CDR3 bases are TGTGCCAGCAGTTACTCTCTTCAGGCTTCCTACGAGCAGTACTTC. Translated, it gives CASSYSLQASYEQYF.